This T cell receptor (beta chain) derives from a study of cytomegalovirus exposure and HLA in healthy donors. The germline V gene encodes CDR1 LNHDA and CDR2 SQIVND (reference sequence). The germline V and J ends were trimmed by 6 bases and 2 bases, with 10 bases remaining between them. The CDR3 has 13 amino acids. Regarding the study as a whole: Previous analysis showed most TCR beta V segments were productive about 87% or about 30% of the time.

Donors likely had unrecorded immune exposures despite being nominally healthy when sampled. Use of 60 Vbeta and 13 Jbeta primers characterized the PCR. TCRdb's copy holds only in-frame clones and misses some; the assay was immunoSEQ multiplex PCR. The sample contains over 150,000 clones, about 80% of which appear only once. A word on this clone: Antigen unknown.

The sequence was obtained from a boy younger than 18 in good health and CMV-seronegative. Sequencing was done on a sample of PBMCs. The V call is TRBV19, the J call TRBJ1-1; D perhaps matches TRBD1 (5 bases). The CDR3 sequence: CASRTGLNTEAFF. CDR3 coding DNA: TGTGCCAGTAGGACGGGACTAAACACTGAAGCTTTCTTT.